This TCR beta chain appears in the sequencing data of a study of blood T cell repertoires in COVID-19. The overall study: T cells, B-cell-depleted T cells, or PBMCs supplied cDNA or gDNA.

In the study's own analysis: It was from reference gene primer amplification that nucleated cell counts were estimated. Measured with immunoSEQ multiplex PCR; TCRdb has only the in-frame clones, and not every one. For V, J and clone size, that table is used; D and trimming come from the DNA. The repertoire holds about 120,000 clones, with 85% to 90% as singletons. V was pared by 5 bases and J by 8 bases, with 15 bases between. Germline-derived CDR1 and CDR2 are GTSNPN and SVGIG (reference sequence). The CDR3 covers 12 residues. The specimen was peripheral blood. This chain connects TRBV30 to TRBJ1-1, with unresolved D. This clonotype was obtained from a man between 60 and 75 years old with acute or convalescent COVID-19. The CDR3 region has the DNA TGTGCCTGGGGGCGGGCAGGCCCCGAAGCTTTCTTT. Its translation is CAWGRAGPEAFF. Variable domain in full (rest from reference TRBV30 and TRBJ1-1): SQTIHQWPATLVQPVGSPLSLECTVEGTSNPNLYWYRQAAGRGLQLLFYSVGIGQISSEVPQNLSASRPQDRQFILSSKKLLLSDSGFYLCAWGRAGPEAFFGQGTRLTVV.